This T cell receptor beta chain emerged from a study of human T cells and chemical hapten exposure. Study overall: Enrolled patients were predominantly female and had alopecia areata, totalis or universalis. Study-level findings and limits: Donors had alopecia, so their immune response may differ from healthy people's.

Documented time point: patch test 3, about 24 weeks after DPC sensitization. Treatment here: therapeutic diphenylcyclopropenone sensitization with weekly scalp DPC. Total RNA came from unfractionated whole blood. TCRdb passed the RACE reads through MiXCR, listing each CDR3 protein once. Here the sample spans 35,000 to 45,000 distinct CDR3 sequences, more than 9.5% being singletons. This clonotype was counted ten times or more. The antigen is undetermined. Source: whole blood, taken in connection with sensitization to the hapten diphenylcyclopropenone (DPC). This clonotype was sampled from a woman aged 40 to 50 with alopecia areata. Some clones in this sample may be carry-over from other donors' samples.

The CDR3 spells CASSLGAGNQETQYF. The CDR3 DNA sequence: TGTGCCAGCAGCTTAGGAGCGGGGAATCAAGAGACCCAGTACTTC. V gene TRBV7-9 combines with J gene TRBJ2-5; 7 bases align to TRBD2. The J segment lost 2 bases and the V segment lost 1 base, leaving 4 bases of the junction unmatched. The CDR3 is 15 residues long. Germline CDR1 reads SEHNR; CDR2 reads FQNEAQ (reference sequence).